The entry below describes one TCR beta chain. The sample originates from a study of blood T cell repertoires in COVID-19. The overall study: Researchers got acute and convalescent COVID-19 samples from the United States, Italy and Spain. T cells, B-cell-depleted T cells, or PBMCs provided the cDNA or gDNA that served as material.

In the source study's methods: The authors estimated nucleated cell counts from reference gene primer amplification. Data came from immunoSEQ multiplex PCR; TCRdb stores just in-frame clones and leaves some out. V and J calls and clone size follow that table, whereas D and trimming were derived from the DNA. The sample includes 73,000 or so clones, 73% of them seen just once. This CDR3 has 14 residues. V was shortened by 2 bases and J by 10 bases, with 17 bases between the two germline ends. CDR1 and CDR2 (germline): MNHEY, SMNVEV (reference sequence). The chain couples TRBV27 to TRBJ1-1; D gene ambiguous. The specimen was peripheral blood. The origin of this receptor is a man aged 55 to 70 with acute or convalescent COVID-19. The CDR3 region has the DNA TGTGCCAGCAGTTTAAAGCCCTTGGAGGGAGGAGCTTTCTTT. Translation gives CASSLKPLEGGAFF.